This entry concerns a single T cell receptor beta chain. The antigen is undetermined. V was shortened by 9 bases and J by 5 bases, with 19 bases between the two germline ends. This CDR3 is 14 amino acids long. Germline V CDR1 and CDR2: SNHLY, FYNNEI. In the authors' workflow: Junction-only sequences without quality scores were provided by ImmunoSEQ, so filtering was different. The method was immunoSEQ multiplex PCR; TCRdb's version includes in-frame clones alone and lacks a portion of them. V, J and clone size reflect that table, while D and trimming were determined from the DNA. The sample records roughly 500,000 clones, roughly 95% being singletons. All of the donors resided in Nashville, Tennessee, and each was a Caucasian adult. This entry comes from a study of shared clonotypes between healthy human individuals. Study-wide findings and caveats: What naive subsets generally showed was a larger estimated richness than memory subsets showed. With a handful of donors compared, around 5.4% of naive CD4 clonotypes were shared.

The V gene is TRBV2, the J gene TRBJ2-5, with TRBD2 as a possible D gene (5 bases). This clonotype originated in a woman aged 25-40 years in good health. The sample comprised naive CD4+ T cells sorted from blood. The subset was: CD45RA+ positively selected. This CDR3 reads CASRSTTLKETQYF. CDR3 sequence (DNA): TGTGCCAGTAGATCGACTACCCTAAAGGAGACCCAGTACTTC.